This T cell receptor (beta chain) was retrieved from a study of identical twins. Study-level results: Reduced insertions were recorded for abundant cord blood beta clonotypes, with no such pattern in memory repertoires. Out-of-frame alpha sequences common to twins were enriched for low generation probability. Findings depended on cross-sectional statistics rather than tracking the same donors.

Carrying unique molecular identifiers, the cDNA also gained a universal primer site through template switching. TCRdb called the 5' RACE reads again in MiXCR, with one record for every CDR3 protein. This sample has just over 450,000 distinct CDR3 sequences, with 13% to 15% found just once. The ends were cut back, 3 bases at V and 6 bases at J, with 15 bases in the middle. CDR3 size: 15 residues. Per the germline V gene, CDR1 is SGHTA and CDR2 is FQGNSA. With respect to this clonotype: The antigen remains unidentified.

Another study also made use of these data, one on yellow fever vaccine responses in identical twins.

Sequenced: CD4+ T cells sorted from blood. The chain has TRBV7-2 and TRBJ2-1; TRBD1 or TRBD2 may be the D gene (6 bases each). The sequence derives from a woman aged 18-35 years in good health. The DNA for the CDR3 is TGTGCCAGCAGCTTGGATGGGGGGCTGTTCAATGAGCAGTTCTTC. Protein sequence: CASSLDGGLFNEQFF.